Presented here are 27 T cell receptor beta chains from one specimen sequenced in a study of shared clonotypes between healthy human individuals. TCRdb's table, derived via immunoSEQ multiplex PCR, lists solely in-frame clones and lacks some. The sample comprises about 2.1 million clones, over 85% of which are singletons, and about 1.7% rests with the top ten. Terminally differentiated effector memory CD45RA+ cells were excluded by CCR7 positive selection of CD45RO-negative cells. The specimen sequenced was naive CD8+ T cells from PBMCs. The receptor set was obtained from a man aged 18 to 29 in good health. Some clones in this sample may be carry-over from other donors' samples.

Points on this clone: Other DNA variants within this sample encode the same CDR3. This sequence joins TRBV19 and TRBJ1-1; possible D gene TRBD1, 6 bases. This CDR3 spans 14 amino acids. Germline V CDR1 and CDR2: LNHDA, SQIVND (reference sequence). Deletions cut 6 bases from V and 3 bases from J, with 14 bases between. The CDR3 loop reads CASRRRGADTEAFF. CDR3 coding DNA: TGTGCCAGTAGGCGACGGGGGGCGGACACTGAAGCTTTCTTT.

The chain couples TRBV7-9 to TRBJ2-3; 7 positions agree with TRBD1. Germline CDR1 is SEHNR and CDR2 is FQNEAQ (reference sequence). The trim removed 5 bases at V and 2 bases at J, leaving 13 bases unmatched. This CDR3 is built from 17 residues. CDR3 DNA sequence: TGTGCCAGCAGCCCTAGGGGGCTCGGGACGGCCACAGATACGCAGTATTTT. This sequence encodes CASSPRGLGTATDTQYF.

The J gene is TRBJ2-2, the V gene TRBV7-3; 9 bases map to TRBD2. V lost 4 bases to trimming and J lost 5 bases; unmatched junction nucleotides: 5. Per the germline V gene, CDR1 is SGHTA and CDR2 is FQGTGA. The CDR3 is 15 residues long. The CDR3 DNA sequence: TGTGCCAGCAGCTATCTAGCGGGAAGAACCGGGGAGCTGTTTTTT. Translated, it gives CASSYLAGRTGELFF.

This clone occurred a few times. CDR3 residues: CASSDGTGLYGYTF. In nucleotides, the CDR3 is TGTGCCAGCAGCGATGGGACGGGACTTTATGGCTACACCTTC. The chain recombines TRBV5-6 with TRBJ1-2; perhaps TRBD1 as D (5 bases). V lost 4 bases to trimming and J lost 5 bases, with 15 bases between them. CDR3 length: 14 residues. Germline CDR1 reads SGHDT; CDR2 reads YYEEEE.

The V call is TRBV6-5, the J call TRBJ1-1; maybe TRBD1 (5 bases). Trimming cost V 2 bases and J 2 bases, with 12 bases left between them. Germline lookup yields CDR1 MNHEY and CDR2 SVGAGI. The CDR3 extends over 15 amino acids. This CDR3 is CASSYRDGINTEAFF. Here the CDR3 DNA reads TGTGCCAGCAGTTACCGGGACGGCATAAACACTGAAGCTTTCTTT.

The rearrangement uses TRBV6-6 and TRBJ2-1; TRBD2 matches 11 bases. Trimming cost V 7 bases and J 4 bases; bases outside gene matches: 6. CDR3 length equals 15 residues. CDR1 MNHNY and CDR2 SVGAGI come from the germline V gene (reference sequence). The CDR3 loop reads CASTLGLAAYNEQFF. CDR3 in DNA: TGTGCCAGCACCCTGGGACTAGCGGCGTACAATGAGCAGTTCTTC.

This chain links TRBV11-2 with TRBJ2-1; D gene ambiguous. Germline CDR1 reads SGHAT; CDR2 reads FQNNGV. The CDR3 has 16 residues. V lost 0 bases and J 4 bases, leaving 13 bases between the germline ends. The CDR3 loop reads CASSLDPGSIYNEQFF. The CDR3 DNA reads TGTGCCAGCAGCTTAGATCCAGGCTCAATATACAATGAGCAGTTCTTC.

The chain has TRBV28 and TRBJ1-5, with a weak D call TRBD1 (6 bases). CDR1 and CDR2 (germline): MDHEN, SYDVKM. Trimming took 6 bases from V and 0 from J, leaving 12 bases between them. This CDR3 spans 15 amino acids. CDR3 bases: TGTGCCAGCAGCCCCACAGGGCTTAGCAATCAGCCCCAGCATTTT. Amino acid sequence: CASSPTGLSNQPQHF.

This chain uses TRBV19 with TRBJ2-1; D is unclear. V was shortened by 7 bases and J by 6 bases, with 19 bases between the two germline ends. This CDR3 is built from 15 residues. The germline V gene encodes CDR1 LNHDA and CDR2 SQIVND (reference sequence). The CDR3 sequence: CASTLDREGSNEQFF. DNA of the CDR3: TGTGCCAGTACCTTGGACCGAGAAGGTAGCAATGAGCAGTTCTTC.

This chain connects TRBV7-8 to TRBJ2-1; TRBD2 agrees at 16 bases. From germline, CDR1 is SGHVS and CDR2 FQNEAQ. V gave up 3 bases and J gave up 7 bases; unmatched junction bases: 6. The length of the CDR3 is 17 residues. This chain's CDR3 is CASSLGLAGGPINEQFF. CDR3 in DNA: TGTGCCAGCAGCTTGGGACTAGCGGGAGGGCCTATAAATGAGCAGTTCTTC.

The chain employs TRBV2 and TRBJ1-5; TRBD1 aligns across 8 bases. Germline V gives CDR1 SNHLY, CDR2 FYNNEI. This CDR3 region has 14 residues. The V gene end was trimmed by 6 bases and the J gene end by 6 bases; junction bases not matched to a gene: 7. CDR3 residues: CASRPGQGSQPQHF. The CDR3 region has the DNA TGTGCCAGCAGACCCGGACAGGGTTCTCAGCCCCAGCATTTT.

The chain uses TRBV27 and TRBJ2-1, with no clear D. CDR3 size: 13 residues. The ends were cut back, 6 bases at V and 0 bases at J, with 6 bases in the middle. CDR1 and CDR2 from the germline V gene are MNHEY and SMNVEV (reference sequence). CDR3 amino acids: CASRPSSYNEQFF. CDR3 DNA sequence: TGTGCCAGCAGGCCGAGCTCCTACAATGAGCAGTTCTTC.

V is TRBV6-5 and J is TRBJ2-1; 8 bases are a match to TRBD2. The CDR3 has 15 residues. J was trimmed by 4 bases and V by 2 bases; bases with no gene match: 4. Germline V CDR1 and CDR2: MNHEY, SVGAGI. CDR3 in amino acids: CASSYGREVYNEQFF. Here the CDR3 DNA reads TGTGCCAGCAGTTACGGGCGGGAGGTGTACAATGAGCAGTTCTTC.

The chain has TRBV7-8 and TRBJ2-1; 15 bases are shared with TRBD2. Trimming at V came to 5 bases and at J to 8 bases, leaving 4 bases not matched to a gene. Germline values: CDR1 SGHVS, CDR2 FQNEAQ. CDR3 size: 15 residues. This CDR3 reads CASSPGLAGGYEQFF. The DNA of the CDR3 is TGTGCCAGCAGCCCGGGACTAGCGGGAGGATATGAGCAGTTCTTC.

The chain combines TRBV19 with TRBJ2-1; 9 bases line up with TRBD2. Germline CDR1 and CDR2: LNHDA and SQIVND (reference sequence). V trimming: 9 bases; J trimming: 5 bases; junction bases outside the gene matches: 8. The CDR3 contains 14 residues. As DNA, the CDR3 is TGTGCCAGCAGACGGACTAGCGCTCACAATGAGCAGTTCTTC. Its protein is CASRRTSAHNEQFF.

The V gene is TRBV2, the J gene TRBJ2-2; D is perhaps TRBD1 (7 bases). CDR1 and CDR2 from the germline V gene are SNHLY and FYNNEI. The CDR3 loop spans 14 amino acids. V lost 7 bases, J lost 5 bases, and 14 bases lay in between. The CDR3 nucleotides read TGTGCCAGCAAACAGGGGCGGGGTACCGGGGAGCTGTTTTTT. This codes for CASKQGRGTGELFF.

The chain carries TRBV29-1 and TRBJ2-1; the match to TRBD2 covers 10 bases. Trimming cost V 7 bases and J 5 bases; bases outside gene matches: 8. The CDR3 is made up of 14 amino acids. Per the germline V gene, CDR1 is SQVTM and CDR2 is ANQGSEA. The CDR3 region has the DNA TGCAGCGGAATAGCGGGAGGTTGGGACAATGAGCAGTTCTTC. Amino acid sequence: CSGIAGGWDNEQFF.

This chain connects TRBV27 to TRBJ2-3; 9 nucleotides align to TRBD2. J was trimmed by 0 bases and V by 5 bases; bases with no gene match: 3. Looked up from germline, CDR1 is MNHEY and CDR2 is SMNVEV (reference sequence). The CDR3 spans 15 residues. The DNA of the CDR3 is TGTGCCAGCAGTAGAGGACTAGCGAGCACAGATACGCAGTATTTT. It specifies CASSRGLASTDTQYF.

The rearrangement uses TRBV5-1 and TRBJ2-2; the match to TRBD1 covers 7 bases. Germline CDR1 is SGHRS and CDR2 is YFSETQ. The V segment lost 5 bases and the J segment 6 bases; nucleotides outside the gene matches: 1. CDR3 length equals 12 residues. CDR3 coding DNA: TGCGCCAGCAGAGGGACAGCCGGGGAGCTGTTTTTT. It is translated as CASRGTAGELFF.

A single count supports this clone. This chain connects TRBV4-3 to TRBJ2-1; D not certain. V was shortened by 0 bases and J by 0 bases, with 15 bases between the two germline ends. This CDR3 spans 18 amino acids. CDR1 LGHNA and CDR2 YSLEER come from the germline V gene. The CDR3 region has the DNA TGCGCCAGCAGCCAAGACTGGAACCTCGCCAGCTCCTACAATGAGCAGTTCTTC. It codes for CASSQDWNLASSYNEQFF.

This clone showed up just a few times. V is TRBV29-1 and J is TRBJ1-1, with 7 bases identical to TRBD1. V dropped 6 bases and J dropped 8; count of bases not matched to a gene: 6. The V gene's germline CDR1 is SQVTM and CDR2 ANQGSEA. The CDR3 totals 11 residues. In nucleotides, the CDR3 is TGCAGCGTCGTATACAGGGGAGAAGCTTTCTTT. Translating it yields CSVVYRGEAFF.

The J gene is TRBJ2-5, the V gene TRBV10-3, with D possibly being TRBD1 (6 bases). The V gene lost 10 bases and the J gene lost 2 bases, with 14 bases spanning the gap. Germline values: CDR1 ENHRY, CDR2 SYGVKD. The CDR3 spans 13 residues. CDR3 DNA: TGTGCCACACGGGACAAGGGTCAAGAGACCCAGTACTTC. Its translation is CATRDKGQETQYF.

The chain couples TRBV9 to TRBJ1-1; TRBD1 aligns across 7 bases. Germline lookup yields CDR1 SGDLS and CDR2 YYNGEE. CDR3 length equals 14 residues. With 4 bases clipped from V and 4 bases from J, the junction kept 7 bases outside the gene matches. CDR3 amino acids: CASSPDRVVTEAFF. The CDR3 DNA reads TGTGCCAGCAGCCCCGACAGGGTGGTCACTGAAGCTTTCTTT. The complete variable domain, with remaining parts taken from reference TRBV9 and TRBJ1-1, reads DSGVTQTPKHLITATGQRVTLRCSPRSGDLSVYWYQQSLDQGLQFLIQYYNGEERAKGNILERFSAQQFPDLHSELNLSSLELGDSALYFCASSPDRVVTEAFFGQGTRLTVV.

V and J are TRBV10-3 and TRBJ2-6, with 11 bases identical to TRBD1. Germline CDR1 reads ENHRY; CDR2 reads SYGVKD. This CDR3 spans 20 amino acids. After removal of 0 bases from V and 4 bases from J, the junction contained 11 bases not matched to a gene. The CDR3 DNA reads TGTGCCATCAGTGAGTCCTTTTTGGGACAGGGGGAGCGCGGGGCCAACGTCCTGACTTTC. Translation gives CAISESFLGQGERGANVLTF.

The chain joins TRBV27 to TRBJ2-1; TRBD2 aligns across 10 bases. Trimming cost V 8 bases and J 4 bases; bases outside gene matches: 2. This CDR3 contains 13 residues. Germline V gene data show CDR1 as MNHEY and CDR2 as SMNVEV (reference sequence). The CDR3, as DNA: TGTGCCAGCGGGACTAGCGTATACAATGAGCAGTTCTTC. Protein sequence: CASGTSVYNEQFF.

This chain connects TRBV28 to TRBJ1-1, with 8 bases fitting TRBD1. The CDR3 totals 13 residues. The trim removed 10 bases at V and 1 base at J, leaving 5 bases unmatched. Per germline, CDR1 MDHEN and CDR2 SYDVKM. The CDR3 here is CATNRGTNTEAFF. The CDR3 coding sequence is TGTGCCACCAACAGGGGGACGAACACTGAAGCTTTCTTT.

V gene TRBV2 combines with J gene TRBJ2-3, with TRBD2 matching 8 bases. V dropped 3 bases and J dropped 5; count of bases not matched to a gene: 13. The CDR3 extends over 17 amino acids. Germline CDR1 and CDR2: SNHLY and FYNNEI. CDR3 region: CASSEWAGAGVEDTQYF. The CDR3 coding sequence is TGTGCCAGCAGTGAGTGGGCGGGAGCGGGAGTCGAAGATACGCAGTATTTT.